The T cell receptor (beta chain) described here comes from a study of a mutant IDH1 vaccine in newly diagnosed glioma. For this clone: The antigen is not known.

Method: immunoSEQ multiplex PCR; TCRdb's copy keeps in-frame clones and lacks some. The table records 100,000 to 150,000 clones, about four fifths of them present only once. This sample's time point: week 11, during vaccination. One vaccine dose held 300 ug of mutant IDH1 20-mer peptide and came with topical imiquimod. The sequences come from PBMCs, collected from a glioma patient whose treatment included an IDH1 peptide vaccine. The receptor was derived from a man aged 35 to 55 with glioma.

CDR3 loop: CASSQSRGAGELFF. DNA of the CDR3: TGCGCCAGCAGCCAATCGCGGGGAGCCGGGGAGCTGTTTTTT. The chain is built from TRBV4-3 and TRBJ2-2, with D maybe TRBD2 (6 bases). Germline-derived CDR1 and CDR2 are LGHNA and YSLEER. This CDR3 spans 14 amino acids. Between the trimmed V and J ends, which lost 2 bases and 6 bases, there was a span of 10 bases.